This entry concerns a single T cell receptor (beta chain). This sample was included in a study of blood T cell repertoires in COVID-19. Study-level background: From T cells, B-cell-depleted T cells, or PBMCs came the material, which was cDNA or gDNA.

The CDR3 is made up of 13 amino acids. Trimming at V came to 6 bases and at J to 2 bases, leaving 2 bases not matched to a gene. The germline gives CDR1 LNHDA, CDR2 SQIVND (reference sequence). As originally analysed: Researchers report that nucleated cell counts were estimated from reference gene primer amplification. Using immunoSEQ multiplex PCR, the repertoire was profiled, and TCRdb retains in-frame clones only, with some absent. V and J calls and clone size are those listed in that table; D and trimming were worked out from the DNA. The repertoire has about 160,000 clones, more than 70% of them found once; the top ten carry around 14%.

This TCR came from a man younger than 30 with active or convalescent COVID-19. The sequenced sample was peripheral blood. The chain uses TRBV19 and TRBJ1-1; TRBD1 aligns across 8 bases. The CDR3 is CASRDRGNTEAFF. The CDR3 coding sequence is TGTGCCAGTAGAGACAGGGGCAACACTGAAGCTTTCTTT.